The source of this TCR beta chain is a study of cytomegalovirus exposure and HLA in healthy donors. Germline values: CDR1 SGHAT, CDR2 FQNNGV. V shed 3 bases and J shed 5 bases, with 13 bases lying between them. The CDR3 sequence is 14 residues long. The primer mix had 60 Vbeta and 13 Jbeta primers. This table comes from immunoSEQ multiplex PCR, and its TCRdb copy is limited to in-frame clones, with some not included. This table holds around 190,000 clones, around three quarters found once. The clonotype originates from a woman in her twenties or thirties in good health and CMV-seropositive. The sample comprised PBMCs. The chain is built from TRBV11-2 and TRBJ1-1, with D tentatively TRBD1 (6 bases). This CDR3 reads CASSFSQGRTEAFF. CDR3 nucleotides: TGTGCCAGCAGCTTCTCACAGGGACGAACTGAAGCTTTCTTT.